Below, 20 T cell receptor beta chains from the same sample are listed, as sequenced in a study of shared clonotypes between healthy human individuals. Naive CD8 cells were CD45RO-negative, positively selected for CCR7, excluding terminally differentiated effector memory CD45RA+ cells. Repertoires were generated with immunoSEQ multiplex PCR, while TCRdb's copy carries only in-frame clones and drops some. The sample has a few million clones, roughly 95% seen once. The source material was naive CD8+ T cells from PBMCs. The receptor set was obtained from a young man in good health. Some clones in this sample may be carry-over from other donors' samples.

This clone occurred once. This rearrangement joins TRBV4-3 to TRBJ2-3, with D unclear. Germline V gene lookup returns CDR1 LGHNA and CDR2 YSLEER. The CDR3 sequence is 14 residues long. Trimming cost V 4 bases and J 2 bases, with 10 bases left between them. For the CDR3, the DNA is TGCGCCAGCAGCCCCATTGGGGACACAGATACGCAGTATTTT. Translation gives CASSPIGDTDTQYF.

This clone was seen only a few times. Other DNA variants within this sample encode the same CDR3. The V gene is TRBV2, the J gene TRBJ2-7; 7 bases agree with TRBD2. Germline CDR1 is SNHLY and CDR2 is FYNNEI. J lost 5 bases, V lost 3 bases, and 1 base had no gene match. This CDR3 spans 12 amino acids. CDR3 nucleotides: TGTGCCAGCAGTGACGGGGGGAACGAGCAGTACTTC. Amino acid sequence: CASSDGGNEQYF.

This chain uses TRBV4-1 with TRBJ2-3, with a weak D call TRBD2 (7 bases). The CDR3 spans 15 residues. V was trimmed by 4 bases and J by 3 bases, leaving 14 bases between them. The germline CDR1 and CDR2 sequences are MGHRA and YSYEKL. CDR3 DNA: TGCGCCAGCAGCCCGGAGGGGGGGAGGACAGATACGCAGTATTTT. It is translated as CASSPEGGRTDTQYF.

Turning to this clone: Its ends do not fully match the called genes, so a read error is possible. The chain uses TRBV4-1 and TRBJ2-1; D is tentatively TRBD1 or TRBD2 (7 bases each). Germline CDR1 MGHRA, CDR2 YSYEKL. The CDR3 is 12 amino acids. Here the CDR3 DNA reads TGCGCCAGCAGCCTCAGGGGGGGACCCACGCTCTTC. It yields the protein CASSLRGGPTLF.

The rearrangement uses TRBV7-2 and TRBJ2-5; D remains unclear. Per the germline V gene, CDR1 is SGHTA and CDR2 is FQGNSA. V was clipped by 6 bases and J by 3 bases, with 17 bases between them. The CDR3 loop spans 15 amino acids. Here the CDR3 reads CASSLGLRMEETQYF. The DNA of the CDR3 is TGTGCCAGCAGTCTGGGGTTGCGGATGGAAGAGACCCAGTACTTC.

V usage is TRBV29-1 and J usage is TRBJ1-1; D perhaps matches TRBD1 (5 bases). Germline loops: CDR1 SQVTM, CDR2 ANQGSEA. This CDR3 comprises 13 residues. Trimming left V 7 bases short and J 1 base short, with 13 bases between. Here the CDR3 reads CSARDSRNTEAFF. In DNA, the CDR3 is TGCAGCGCCAGGGACTCCAGGAACACTGAAGCTTTCTTT. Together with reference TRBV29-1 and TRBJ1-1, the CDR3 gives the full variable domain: SAVISQKPSRDICQRGTSLTIQCQVDSQVTMMFWYRQQPGQSLTLIATANQGSEATYESGFVIDKFPISRPNLTFSTLTVSNMSPEDSSIYLCSARDSRNTEAFFGQGTRLTVV.

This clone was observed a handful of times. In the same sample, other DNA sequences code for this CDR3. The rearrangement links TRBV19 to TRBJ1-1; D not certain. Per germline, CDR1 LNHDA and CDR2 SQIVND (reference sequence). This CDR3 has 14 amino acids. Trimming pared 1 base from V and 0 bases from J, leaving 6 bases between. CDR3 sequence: CASSIAGMNTEAFF. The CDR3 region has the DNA TGTGCCAGTAGTATAGCGGGCATGAACACTGAAGCTTTCTTT.

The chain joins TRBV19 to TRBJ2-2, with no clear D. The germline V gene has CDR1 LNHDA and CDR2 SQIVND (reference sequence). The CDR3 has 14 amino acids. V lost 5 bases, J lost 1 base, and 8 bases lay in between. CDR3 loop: CASSALKNTGELFF. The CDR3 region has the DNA TGTGCCAGTAGTGCTCTAAAGAACACCGGGGAGCTGTTTTTT. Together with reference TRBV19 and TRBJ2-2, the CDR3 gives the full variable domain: DGGITQSPKYLFRKEGQNVTLSCEQNLNHDAMYWYRQDPGQGLRLIYYSQIVNDFQKGDIAEGYSVSREKKESFPLTVTSAQKNPTAFYLCASSALKNTGELFFGEGSRLTVL.

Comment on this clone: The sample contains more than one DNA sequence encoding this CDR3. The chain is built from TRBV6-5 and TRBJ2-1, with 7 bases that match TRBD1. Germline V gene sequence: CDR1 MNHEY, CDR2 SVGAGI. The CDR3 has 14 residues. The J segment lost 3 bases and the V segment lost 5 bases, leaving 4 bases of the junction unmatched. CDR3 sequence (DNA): TGTGCCAGCAGTCCTGCAGGGGGCTACAATGAGCAGTTCTTC. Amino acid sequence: CASSPAGGYNEQFF.

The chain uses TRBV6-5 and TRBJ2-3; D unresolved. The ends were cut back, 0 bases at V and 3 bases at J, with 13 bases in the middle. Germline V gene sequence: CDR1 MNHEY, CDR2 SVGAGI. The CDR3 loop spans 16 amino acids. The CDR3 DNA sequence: TGTGCCAGCAGTTACTCTGGACGGAGTAGGACAGATACGCAGTATTTT. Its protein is CASSYSGRSRTDTQYF.

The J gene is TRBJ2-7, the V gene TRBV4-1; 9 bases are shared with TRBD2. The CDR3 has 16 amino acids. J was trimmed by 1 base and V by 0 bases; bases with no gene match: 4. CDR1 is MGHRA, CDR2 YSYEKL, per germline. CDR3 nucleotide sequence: TGCGCCAGCAGCCAAGAGGGGCTAGCGGGGTCCTACGAGCAGTACTTC. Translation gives CASSQEGLAGSYEQYF.

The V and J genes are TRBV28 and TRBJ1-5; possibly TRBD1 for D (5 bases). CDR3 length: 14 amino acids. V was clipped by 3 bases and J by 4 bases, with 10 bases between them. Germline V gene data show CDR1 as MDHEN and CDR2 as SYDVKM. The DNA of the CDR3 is TGTGCCAGCAGTTTCGCCAGGGTGAATCAGCCCCAGCATTTT. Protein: CASSFARVNQPQHF. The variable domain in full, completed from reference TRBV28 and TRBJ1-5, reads DVKVTQSSRYLVKRTGEKVFLECVQDMDHENMFWYRQDPGLGLRLIYFSYDVKMKEKGDIPEGYSVSREKKERFSLILESASTNQTSMYLCASSFARVNQPQHFGDGTRLSIL.

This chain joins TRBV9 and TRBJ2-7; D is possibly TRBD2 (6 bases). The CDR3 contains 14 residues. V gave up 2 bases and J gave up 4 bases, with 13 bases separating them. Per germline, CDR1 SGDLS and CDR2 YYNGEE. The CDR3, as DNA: TGTGCCAGCAGCGTTACCGGGACTCTTTACGAGCAGTACTTC. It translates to CASSVTGTLYEQYF.

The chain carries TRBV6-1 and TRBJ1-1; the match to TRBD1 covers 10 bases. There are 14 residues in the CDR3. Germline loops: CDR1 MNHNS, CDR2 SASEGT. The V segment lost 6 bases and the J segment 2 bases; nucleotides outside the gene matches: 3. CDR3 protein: CASRDRGVNTEAFF. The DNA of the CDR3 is TGTGCCAGCAGGGACAGGGGGGTAAACACTGAAGCTTTCTTT.

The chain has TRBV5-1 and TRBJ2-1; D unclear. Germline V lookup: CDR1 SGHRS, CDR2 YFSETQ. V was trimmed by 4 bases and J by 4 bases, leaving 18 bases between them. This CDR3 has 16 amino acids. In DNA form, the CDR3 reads TGCGCCAGCAGCCCGAAGACCCCTCCTCGATACAATGAGCAGTTCTTC. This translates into CASSPKTPPRYNEQFF. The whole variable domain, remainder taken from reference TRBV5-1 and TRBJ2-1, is KAGVTQTPRYLIKTRGQQVTLSCSPISGHRSVSWYQQTPGQGLQFLFEYFSETQRNKGNFPGRFSGRQFSNSRSEMNVSTLELGDSALYLCASSPKTPPRYNEQFFGPGTRLTVL.

Here the CDR3 reads CASSLVVNSYNEQFF. The DNA of the CDR3 is TGTGCCAGCAGCTTGGTGGTTAACTCCTACAATGAGCAGTTCTTC. The chain joins TRBV5-5 to TRBJ2-1; D gene ambiguous. CDR1 and CDR2 from the germline V gene are SGHKS and YYEKEE (reference sequence). The CDR3 totals 15 residues. V was clipped by 0 bases and J by 0 bases, with 7 bases between them.

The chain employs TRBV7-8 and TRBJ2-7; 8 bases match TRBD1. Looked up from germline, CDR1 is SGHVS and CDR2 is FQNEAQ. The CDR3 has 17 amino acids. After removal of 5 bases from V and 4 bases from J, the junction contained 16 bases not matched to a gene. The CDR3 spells CASSRDRIDVWPYEQYF. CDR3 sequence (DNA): TGTGCCAGCAGCCGGGACAGGATCGACGTTTGGCCATACGAGCAGTACTTC.

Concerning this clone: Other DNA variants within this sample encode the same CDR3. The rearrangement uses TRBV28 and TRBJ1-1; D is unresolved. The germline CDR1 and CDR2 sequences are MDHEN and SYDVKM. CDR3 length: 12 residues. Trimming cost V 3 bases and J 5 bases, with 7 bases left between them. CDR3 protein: CASSFTRTEAFF. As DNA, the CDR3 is TGTGCCAGCAGTTTTACCCGGACTGAAGCTTTCTTT.

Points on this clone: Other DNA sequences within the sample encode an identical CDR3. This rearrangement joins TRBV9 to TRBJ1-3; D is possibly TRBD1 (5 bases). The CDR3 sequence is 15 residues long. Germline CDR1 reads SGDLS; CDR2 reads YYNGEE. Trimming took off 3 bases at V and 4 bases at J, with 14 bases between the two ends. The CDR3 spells CASSGTGTAGNTIYF. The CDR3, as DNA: TGTGCCAGCAGCGGTACCGGGACGGCCGGAAACACCATATATTTT.

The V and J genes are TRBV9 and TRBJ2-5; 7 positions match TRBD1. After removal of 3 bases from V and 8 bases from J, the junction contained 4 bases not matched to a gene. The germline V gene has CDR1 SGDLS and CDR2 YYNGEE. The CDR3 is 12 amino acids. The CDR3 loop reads CASSEGAGTQYF. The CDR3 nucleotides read TGTGCCAGCAGCGAGGGGGCGGGTACCCAGTACTTC.